The 16 T cell receptor beta chains in this list originate from one sample, sequenced in a study of T cell responses to AZD1222 COVID-19 vaccine. Assay: immunoSEQ multiplex PCR; the TCRdb copy retains only in-frame clones and omits some. The data show more than 110,000 clones, about nine tenths seen once. The sample consisted of peripheral blood, taken on day 0 of AZD1222 vaccination. Every receptor here comes from an adult in good health.

The chain links TRBV19 to TRBJ1-2, with 8 bases fitting TRBD1. The ends lost 5 bases at V and 7 bases at J; junction bases unmatched: 6. Germline CDR1 and CDR2: LNHDA and SQIVND (reference sequence). The CDR3 has 13 residues. The CDR3 nucleotides read TGTGCCAGTAGTCCCCCGACAGGGGTTGGCTACACCTTC. It translates to CASSPPTGVGYTF.

J is TRBJ1-1 and V is TRBV19, with 9 nucleotides matching TRBD1. Germline V gives CDR1 LNHDA, CDR2 SQIVND (reference sequence). The CDR3 runs to 14 residues. After removal of 6 bases from V and 2 bases from J, the junction contained 4 bases not matched to a gene. CDR3 DNA sequence: TGTGCCAGTAGGAAACAGGGGGCTAACACTGAAGCTTTCTTT. Translated: CASRKQGANTEAFF.

The gene calls are TRBV19 and TRBJ2-4; no clear D gene. V was trimmed by 1 base and J by 4 bases, leaving 8 bases between them. The CDR3 sequence is 14 residues long. From germline, CDR1 is LNHDA and CDR2 SQIVND (reference sequence). CDR3 sequence (DNA): TGTGCCAGTAGTATAGCCGGGCCGAAAAACATTCAGTACTTC. Its translation: CASSIAGPKNIQYF.

J is TRBJ1-2 and V is TRBV11-2; the D gene is possibly TRBD1 (6 bases). The CDR3 is 15 residues long. The V end lost 6 bases, the J end lost 1 base, and 15 bases lay between the germline ends. Looked up from germline, CDR1 is SGHAT and CDR2 is FQNNGV. The CDR3 here is CASRRTGTSNYGYTF. The CDR3 DNA is TGTGCCAGCAGGAGAACCGGGACAAGTAACTATGGCTACACCTTC. The entire variable domain, with the rest obtained from reference TRBV11-2 and TRBJ1-2, is as follows: EAGVAQSPRYKIIEKRQSVAFWCNPISGHATLYWYQQILGQGPKLLIQFQNNGVVDDSQLPKDRFSAERLKGVDSTLKIQPAKLEDSAVYLCASRRTGTSNYGYTFGSGTRLTVV.

The gene calls are TRBV5-6 and TRBJ2-3; D is possibly TRBD1 (5 bases). CDR1 is SGHDT and CDR2 is YYEEEE in the germline V gene. The CDR3 extends over 14 amino acids. Trimming cost V 3 bases and J 4 bases, with 12 bases left between them. For the CDR3, the DNA is TGTGCCAGCAGCTCCAGGGAAGGTTCAGATACGCAGTATTTT. Translated, it gives CASSSREGSDTQYF.

The genes are TRBV9 and TRBJ1-4, with D perhaps matching TRBD1 (5 bases). Germline CDR1 and CDR2: SGDLS and YYNGEE. The CDR3 runs to 13 residues. The germline V and J ends were trimmed by 3 bases and 14 bases, with 17 bases remaining between them. The CDR3 DNA reads as TGTGCCAGCAGCGCTGGGACCGGCGGTAGGCTGTTTTTT. Encoded protein: CASSAGTGGRLFF.

This chain joins TRBV2 and TRBJ1-3; D is uncertain. V gave up 7 bases and J gave up 3 bases, with 13 bases separating them. The CDR3 is made up of 14 amino acids. Germline CDR1 SNHLY, CDR2 FYNNEI. CDR3 nucleotides: TGTGCCAGCAAAGGACGTGGAGTTGGAAACACCATATATTTT. Amino acids: CASKGRGVGNTIYF. Using reference TRBV2 and TRBJ1-3 for the parts outside the CDR3, the full variable domain is EPEVTQTPSHQVTQMGQEVILRCVPISNHLYFYWYRQILGQKVEFLVSFYNNEISEKSEIFDDQFSVERPDGSNFTLKIRSTKLEDSAMYFCASKGRGVGNTIYFGEGSWLTVV.

The chain combines TRBV5-6 with TRBJ1-2; perhaps TRBD1 as D (5 bases). CDR3 length: 15 residues. From germline, CDR1 is SGHDT and CDR2 YYEEEE. V lost 4 bases and J lost 5, with 18 bases in between. DNA of the CDR3: TGTGCCAGCAGCCTCCAGGGAGGAGAGGTTTATGGCTACACCTTC. Its protein is CASSLQGGEVYGYTF.

The chain has TRBV5-1 and TRBJ2-1, with D hard to call. Germline CDR1 is SGHRS and CDR2 is YFSETQ. The CDR3 covers 12 residues. The germline V and J ends were trimmed by 0 bases and 9 bases, with 7 bases remaining between them. The chain's CDR3 is CASSLGGTEQFF. In DNA, the CDR3 is TGCGCCAGCAGCTTGGGAGGTACTGAGCAGTTCTTC.

This clone appeared a single time. V and J are TRBV28 and TRBJ2-7, with D possibly being TRBD1 (5 bases). Germline-derived CDR1 and CDR2 are MDHEN and SYDVKM. The CDR3 sequence is 12 residues long. V lost 8 bases, J lost 3 bases, and 11 bases lay in between. The DNA for the CDR3 is TGTGCCAGCGAAGGGGATCTCTACGAGCAGTACTTC. Translation: CASEGDLYEQYF.

This chain joins TRBV30 and TRBJ1-2; unclear D gene. Germline V gives CDR1 GTSNPN, CDR2 SVGIG (reference sequence). There are 12 residues in the CDR3. The germline V and J ends were trimmed by 0 bases and 4 bases, with 6 bases remaining between them. In DNA form, the CDR3 reads TGTGCCTGGAGTGTAGAGCCCTATGGCTACACCTTC. Amino acids: CAWSVEPYGYTF. Using reference TRBV30 and TRBJ1-2 for the parts outside the CDR3, the full variable domain is SQTIHQWPATLVQPVGSPLSLECTVEGTSNPNLYWYRQAAGRGLQLLFYSVGIGQISSEVPQNLSASRPQDRQFILSSKKLLLSDSGFYLCAWSVEPYGYTFGSGTRLTVV.

The chain uses TRBV11-2 and TRBJ2-5; TRBD2 aligns across 14 bases. Germline V gives CDR1 SGHAT, CDR2 FQNNGV. This CDR3 spans 18 amino acids. V was pared by 2 bases and J by 7 bases, with 12 bases of the junction left unmatched. For the CDR3, the DNA is TGTGCCAGCAGCTTAATCGGCTGGACTAGCGGGGGGACTAGGACCCAGTACTTC. It codes for CASSLIGWTSGGTRTQYF. Filled out from reference TRBV11-2 and TRBJ2-5, the complete variable domain reads EAGVAQSPRYKIIEKRQSVAFWCNPISGHATLYWYQQILGQGPKLLIQFQNNGVVDDSQLPKDRFSAERLKGVDSTLKIQPAKLEDSAVYLCASSLIGWTSGGTRTQYFGPGTRLLVL.

V gene TRBV2 combines with J gene TRBJ1-5; TRBD1 agrees at 10 bases. There are 15 residues in the CDR3. Germline loops: CDR1 SNHLY, CDR2 FYNNEI. The CDR3 nucleotides are TGTGGGGGCGGGGACAGGGGCTCCGGCAATCAGCCCCAGCATTTT. Residues: CGGGDRGSGNQPQHF.

This clone was counted between two and nine times. The chain carries TRBV6-6 and TRBJ2-1; TRBD2 agrees at 13 bases. The ends lost 6 bases at V and 5 bases at J; junction bases unmatched: 4. The germline gives CDR1 MNHNY, CDR2 SVGAGI (reference sequence). CDR3 length: 15 amino acids. Here the CDR3 DNA reads TGTGCCAGCAGCCGACTAGCGGGGGGCCACAATGAGCAGTTCTTC. Translating gives CASSRLAGGHNEQFF.

The chain recombines TRBV2 with TRBJ1-2; 10 positions agree with TRBD1. Germline V gene lookup returns CDR1 SNHLY and CDR2 FYNNEI. Trimming at V came to 4 bases and at J to 0 bases, leaving 8 bases not matched to a gene. The CDR3 is 17 residues long. Written as DNA, the CDR3 is TGTGCCAGCAGTGTACGGACAGGGGGGTACGCTAACTATGGCTACACCTTC. Translated, it gives CASSVRTGGYANYGYTF.

V is TRBV20-1 and J is TRBJ2-5; tentative D call: TRBD2 (6 bases). In germline, CDR1 is DFQATT, CDR2 SNEGSKA (reference sequence). V lost 5 bases, J lost 5 bases, and 9 bases lay in between. This CDR3 comprises 11 residues. CDR3 bases: TGCAGTGCTGCGGGGCGGGAGACCCAGTACTTC. Amino acids: CSAAGRETQYF.